This TCR beta chain was found in a study of blood T cell repertoires in COVID-19. This CDR3 spans 12 amino acids. Germline CDR1 is SNHLY and CDR2 is FYNNEI. Trimming removed 4 bases from V and 8 bases from J, with 9 bases in between. Profiling relied on immunoSEQ multiplex PCR, and the TCRdb table lists in-frame clones only, not all of them. Of about 380,000 clones listed, around 90% are singletons. The chain has TRBV2 and TRBJ2-1; D ambiguous. This sequence was found in a man between 18 and 35 years old with active or convalescent COVID-19. The sequenced sample was peripheral blood. The CDR3 DNA reads TGTGCCAGCAGTGTGGTAAGCCATGAGCAGTTCTTC. This gives the protein CASSVVSHEQFF.